This TCR beta chain comes out of a study of blood T cell repertoires in COVID-19. Turning to the study itself: Donors in the United States, Italy and Spain gave samples during acute or convalescent COVID-19. In each case, the material was cDNA or gDNA derived from T cells, B-cell-depleted T cells, or PBMCs.

The table came from immunoSEQ multiplex PCR; TCRdb's copy has only in-frame clones and leaves some out. This sample has 63,000 or so clones, with 86% found just once. The CDR3 length is 11 residues. CDR1 is DFQATT, CDR2 SNEGSKA, per germline (reference sequence). The V end was cut by 2 bases, the J end by 9 bases, with 8 bases between. The genes are TRBV20-1 and TRBJ2-1, with no clear D. The sequencing sample was made of peripheral blood. The clonotype originates from a man in his 70s with active COVID-19. CDR3 protein: CSARRSSEQFF. In DNA, the CDR3 is TGCAGTGCTAGAAGGAGTAGTGAGCAGTTCTTC.